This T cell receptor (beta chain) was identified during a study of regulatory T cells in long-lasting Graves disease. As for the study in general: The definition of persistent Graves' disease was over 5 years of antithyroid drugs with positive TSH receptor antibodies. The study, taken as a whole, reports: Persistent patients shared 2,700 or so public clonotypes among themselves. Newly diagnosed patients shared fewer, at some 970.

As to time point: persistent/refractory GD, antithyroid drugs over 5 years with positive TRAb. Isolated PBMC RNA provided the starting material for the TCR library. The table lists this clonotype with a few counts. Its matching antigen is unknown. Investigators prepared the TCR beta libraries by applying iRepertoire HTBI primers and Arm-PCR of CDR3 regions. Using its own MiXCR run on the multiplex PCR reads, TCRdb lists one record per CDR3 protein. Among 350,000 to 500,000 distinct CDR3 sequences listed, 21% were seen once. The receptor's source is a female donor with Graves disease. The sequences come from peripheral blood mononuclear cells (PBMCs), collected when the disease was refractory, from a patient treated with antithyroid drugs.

CDR3 DNA: TGTGCCAGCAGCTTGGCCACCGGGACAGGGGGCGAATATGGCTACACCTTC. Residues: CASSLATGTGGEYGYTF. The J gene is TRBJ1-2, the V gene TRBV5-4; 12 bases align to TRBD1. CDR3 length: 17 amino acids. Losses at the gene ends were 0 bases for V and 5 bases for J; bases not matched to a gene: 8. Germline CDR1 and CDR2: SGHNT and YYREEE (reference sequence).